This T cell receptor (beta chain) was documented in a study of T cell responses to AZD1222 COVID-19 vaccine. Some clones are missing from TCRdb's copy, which holds only in-frame ones; the method was immunoSEQ multiplex PCR. The sample has about 120,000 clones, approximately 88% seen once. Comments on this clone: The antigen remains undetermined.

Study-level findings and limits: Repertoire sampling happened only post peak T cell response. After two AZD1222 doses, spike-specific TCR breadth and depth rose versus day 0. Only a handful of AZD1222 recipients, roughly 6 in all, had baseline seropositivity. Clonal diversity was possibly underestimated, and white British individuals and females predominated among donors.

V was pared by 0 bases and J by 6 bases, with 1 base of the junction left unmatched. In germline, CDR1 is KGHSH, CDR2 LQKENI. This CDR3 comprises 16 residues. The receptor was isolated from an adult in good health. The chain joins TRBV18 to TRBJ2-3, with 15 bases that match TRBD2. The specimen was peripheral blood, collected on day 0 of AZD1222 vaccination. CDR3 region: CASSPPGTSGGDTQYF. The CDR3 DNA follows: TGTGCCAGCTCACCACCCGGGACTAGCGGGGGGGATACGCAGTATTTT.